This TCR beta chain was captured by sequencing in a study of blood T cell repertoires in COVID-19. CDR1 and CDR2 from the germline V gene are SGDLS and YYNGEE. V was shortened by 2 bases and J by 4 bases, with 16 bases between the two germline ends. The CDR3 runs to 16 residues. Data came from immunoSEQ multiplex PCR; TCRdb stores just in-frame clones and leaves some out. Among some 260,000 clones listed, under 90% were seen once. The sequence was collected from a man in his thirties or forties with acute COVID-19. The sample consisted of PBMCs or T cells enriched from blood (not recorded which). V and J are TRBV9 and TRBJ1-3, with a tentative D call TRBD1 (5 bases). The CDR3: CASSVLDTSVGNTIYF. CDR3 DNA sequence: TGTGCCAGCAGCGTTTTGGACACAAGCGTAGGAAACACCATATATTTT.